The present T cell receptor beta chain was sequenced within a study of blood T cells in healthy people across ages. Regarding the study as a whole: In older individuals, TCR beta diversity per million T cells was lower, falling roughly linearly with age.

In each sample, at least 6.5 million PBMCs were isolated. The CDR3 loop spans 14 amino acids. Germline assignment: CDR1 SEHNR and CDR2 FQNEAQ (reference sequence). Trimming took off 5 bases at V and 6 bases at J, with 16 bases between the two ends. A second roughly 7 to 11 cycle PCR used barcoded and J-beta primers. Each cDNA molecule, via a template-switch adaptor with 12 random nucleotides, was tagged. MiXCR, applied by TCRdb to the 5' RACE reads, yields one record per CDR3 protein. The sample lists 1.8 million or so distinct CDR3 sequences; about two fifths were seen once. This clonotype was observed a few times. The antigen remains unidentified.

The V call is TRBV7-9, the J call TRBJ2-5; D is undetermined. The sample taken for sequencing was blood. This receptor was obtained from a human donor in good health. In DNA form, the CDR3 reads TGTGCCAGCAGCCTTACAGTGTCTTTGAAGACCCAGTACTTC. Translating gives CASSLTVSLKTQYF.